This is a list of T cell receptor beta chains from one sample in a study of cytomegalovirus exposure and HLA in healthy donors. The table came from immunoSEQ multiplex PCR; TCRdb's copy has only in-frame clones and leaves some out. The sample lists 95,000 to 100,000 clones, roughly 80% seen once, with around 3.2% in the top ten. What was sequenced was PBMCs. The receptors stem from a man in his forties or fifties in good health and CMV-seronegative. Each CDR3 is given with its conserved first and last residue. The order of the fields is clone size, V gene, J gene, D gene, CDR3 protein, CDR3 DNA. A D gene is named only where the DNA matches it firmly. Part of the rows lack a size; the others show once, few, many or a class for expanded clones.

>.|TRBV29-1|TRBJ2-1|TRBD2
CSVLWAGTSGGAHEQFF
TGCAGCGTCCTTTGGGCCGGGACTAGCGGGGGGGCACATGAGCAGTTCTTC
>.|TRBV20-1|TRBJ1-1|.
CSAKQGTEAFF
TGCAGTGCTAAACAGGGTACTGAAGCTTTCTTT
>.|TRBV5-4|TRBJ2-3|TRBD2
CASSYASGGYTQYF
TGTGCCAGCAGCTACGCTAGCGGGGGGTATACGCAGTATTTT
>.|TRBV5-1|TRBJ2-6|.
CASSYPQGSGANVLTF
TGCGCCAGCAGCTACCCACAGGGCTCTGGGGCCAACGTCCTGACTTTC
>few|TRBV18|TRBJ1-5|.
CASSPPTESFPQHF
TGTGCCAGCTCACCCCCCACTGAGAGCTTTCCCCAGCATTTT
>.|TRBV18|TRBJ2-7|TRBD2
CASSPLAGGGYEQYF
TGTGCCAGCTCCCCACTAGCGGGAGGGGGCTACGAGCAGTACTTC
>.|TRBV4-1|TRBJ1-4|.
CASSPSEGGGDEKLFF
TGCGCCAGCAGCCCTTCAGAGGGCGGAGGGGATGAAAAACTGTTTTTT
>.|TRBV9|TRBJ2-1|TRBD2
CASSVDTSGVVNEQFF
TGTGCCAGCAGCGTAGATACTAGCGGGGTTGTCAATGAGCAGTTCTTC
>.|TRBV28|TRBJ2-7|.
CASSFSSSYEQYF
TGTGCCAGCAGTTTTTCCTCTTCCTACGAGCAGTACTTC
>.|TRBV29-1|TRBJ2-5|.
CSVDLGPGETQYF
TGCAGCGTTGACTTAGGGCCGGGGGAGACCCAGTACTTC
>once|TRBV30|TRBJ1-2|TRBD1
CAWSRPGTGVGGYTF
TGTGCCTGGAGCAGACCCGGGACAGGAGTTGGTGGCTACACCTTC
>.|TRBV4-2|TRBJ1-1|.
CASTRDTVEGTEAFF
TGTGCCAGCACCCGGGACACCGTCGAGGGTACTGAAGCTTTCTTT
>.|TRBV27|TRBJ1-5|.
CASSLGTGTNQPQHF
TGTGCCAGCAGTTTGGGTACAGGGACCAATCAGCCCCAGCATTTT
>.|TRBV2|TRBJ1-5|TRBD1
CASSGAGGNQPQHF
TGTGCCAGCAGTGGGGCAGGGGGTAATCAGCCCCAGCATTTT
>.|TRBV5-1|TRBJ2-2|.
CASSLARANTGELFF
TGCGCCAGCAGCTTGGCCAGGGCCAACACCGGGGAGCTGTTTTTT
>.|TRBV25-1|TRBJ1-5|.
CASSEGGSPQHF
TGTGCCAGCAGTGAAGGGGGCTCTCCCCAGCATTTT
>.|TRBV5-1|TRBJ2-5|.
CASSLGGGRVSTAQETQYF
TGCGCCAGCAGCTTGGGCGGGGGCAGGGTTTCGACTGCTCAAGAGACCCAGTACTTC
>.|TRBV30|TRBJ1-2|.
CAWVVNPGLFTAF
TGTGCCTGGGTAGTGAACCCGGGACTCTTTACAGCCTTC